This T cell receptor (beta chain) was sequenced during a study of blood T cell repertoires in COVID-19. For the study at large: The United States, Italy and Spain supplied acute and convalescent COVID-19 samples.

Participants were aged about 18 to 100 years from roughly 26 US areas. Two negative PCRs, clearance, or symptom resolution characterized the recovered Cohort 3 donors. Authors' methods: Scientists estimated how many nucleated cells there were by amplifying reference gene primers. Assay used: immunoSEQ multiplex PCR; TCRdb lists only in-frame clones, some missing. The V and J calls and clone size were taken over from that table, and D and trimming were inferred from the DNA. This table has a few hundred thousand clones, 88% appearing once. The TCR was taken from a woman between 40 and 50 years old who had recovered from COVID-19. The sequencing sample was made of PBMCs or T cells enriched from blood (not recorded which).

The CDR3 region is CASSLDLAGRPGELFF. The CDR3 DNA follows: TGCGCCAGCAGCTTGGACCTCGCGGGGCGCCCCGGGGAGCTGTTTTTT. The V gene is TRBV5-1, the J gene TRBJ2-2, with D possibly matching TRBD2 (6 bases). V was cut by 0 bases and J by 6 bases, with 15 bases left in between. Germline CDR1 is SGHRS and CDR2 is YFSETQ. The CDR3 extends over 16 amino acids.